The next 21 T cell receptor beta chains were all read from a single sample in a study of blood T cell repertoires in COVID-19. Libraries were prepared by immunoSEQ multiplex PCR; TCRdb keeps only in-frame clonotypes and omits some of them. The data show 450,000 or so clones, 90% seen once. The sample consisted of PBMCs or T cells enriched from blood (not recorded which). These receptors came from a man between 18 and 29 years old who had recovered from COVID-19.

The chain employs TRBV28 and TRBJ1-4; D is unclear. The CDR3 is 17 residues long. CDR1 and CDR2 from the germline V gene are MDHEN and SYDVKM. Trimming stripped 4 bases from V and 3 bases from J, with 18 bases between. This CDR3 reads CASSSLRWETPNEKLFF. As DNA, the CDR3 is TGTGCCAGCAGTTCGCTCCGATGGGAGACCCCTAATGAAAAACTGTTTTTT.

This chain's CDR3 is CASSKEGGNQPQHF. CDR3 sequence (DNA): TGTGCCAGCAGCAAAGAGGGAGGCAATCAGCCCCAGCATTTT. The rearrangement uses TRBV21-1 and TRBJ1-5. TRBV21-1 is deemed a pseudogene. This CDR3 has 14 amino acids.

This chain joins TRBV2 and TRBJ1-3; 7 bases are a match to TRBD1. Unmatched junction bases numbered 3, after V lost 5 bases and J lost 8 bases. CDR3 length: 12 amino acids. The germline CDR1 and CDR2 sequences are SNHLY and FYNNEI. Here the CDR3 reads CASSQDRHTIYF. For the CDR3, the DNA is TGTGCCAGCAGTCAGGACAGGCACACCATATATTTT.

This chain connects TRBV7-8 to TRBJ1-2; D ambiguous. The CDR3 is 14 amino acids. V was trimmed by 2 bases and J by 7 bases, leaving 14 bases between them. CDR1 and CDR2 (germline): SGHVS, FQNEAQ. Here the CDR3 DNA reads TGTGCCAGCAGCTTAACTCTAGAAGTCGGTGGCTACACCTTC. This encodes CASSLTLEVGGYTF.

CDR3 sequence: CASRGDSPNQPQHF. The CDR3 nucleotides are TGTGCCAGCAGGGGGGACAGCCCTAATCAGCCCCAGCATTTT. The chain carries TRBV2 and TRBJ1-5; 7 positions match TRBD1. V was clipped by 6 bases and J by 4 bases; unmatched bases: 6. This CDR3 comprises 14 residues. The germline CDR1 and CDR2 sequences are SNHLY and FYNNEI.

The rearrangement links TRBV5-1 to TRBJ1-6; D not certain. The ends were cut back, 4 bases at V and 8 bases at J, with 19 bases in the middle. In germline, CDR1 is SGHRS, CDR2 YFSETQ. This CDR3 has 16 residues. The CDR3 bases are TGCGCCAGCAGCGCTGATATCTTCGGAGCGGATTCACCCCTCCACTTT. Amino acid sequence: CASSADIFGADSPLHF.

This chain uses TRBV21-1 with TRBJ1-6; the listed D gene, TRBD1, was not tested against the DNA. TRBV21-1 is noted as a pseudogene. CDR3 length equals 17 residues. CDR3 protein: CASRHLLRQVINSPLHF. CDR3 nucleotide sequence: TGTGCCAGCAGACACCTACTCAGACAGGTTATTAATTCACCCCTCCACTTT.

This chain uses TRBV28 with TRBJ1-2, with TRBD1 identical over 8 bases. V lost 3 bases to trimming and J lost 4 bases; unmatched junction nucleotides: 13. Germline V CDR1 and CDR2: MDHEN, SYDVKM. The CDR3 length is 17 residues. The DNA of the CDR3 is TGTGCCAGCAGTTTTAGGGACAGGTCTGGTTTAATCTATGGCTACACCTTC. This codes for CASSFRDRSGLIYGYTF.

This clone was counted many times. The V call is TRBV5-6, the J call TRBJ1-2; no firm D call. This CDR3 is built from 13 residues. The V gene's germline CDR1 is SGHDT and CDR2 YYEEEE. Trimming removed 2 bases from V and 4 bases from J, with 9 bases in between. CDR3 sequence reads: CASSFVGGYGYTF. The CDR3 region has the DNA TGTGCCAGCAGCTTTGTCGGTGGCTATGGCTACACCTTC.

V is TRBV3-1 (or the pseudogene TRBV3-2) and J is TRBJ1-2; 10 nucleotides match TRBD1. The V and J ends lost 0 bases and 6 bases, in that order; junction bases with no gene match: 4. Per the germline V gene, CDR1 is LGHDT and CDR2 is YNNKEL (reference sequence). The CDR3 is 15 amino acids. Here the CDR3 reads CASSQDPGTGDGYTF. The CDR3 DNA reads TGTGCCAGCAGCCAAGATCCCGGGACAGGGGATGGCTACACCTTC.

The V and J genes are TRBV7-9 and TRBJ2-6; the D gene is possibly TRBD1 (6 bases). Between the trimmed V and J ends, which lost 1 base and 1 base, there was a span of 17 bases. From germline, CDR1 is SEHNR and CDR2 FQNEAQ (reference sequence). The CDR3 spans 19 residues. CDR3 region: CASSLVFRDTVSGANVLTF. The CDR3, as DNA: TGTGCCAGCAGCTTAGTGTTCAGGGACACCGTATCTGGGGCCAACGTCCTGACTTTC.

The V gene is TRBV12-3 or TRBV12-4, the J gene TRBJ1-4; perhaps TRBD1 as D (6 bases). Trimming cost V 2 bases and J 8 bases, with 9 bases left between them. This CDR3 spans 13 amino acids. The CDR3 DNA reads as TGTGCCAGCAGTTTAAGGGGGGGAGAAAAACTGTTTTTT. It is translated as CASSLRGGEKLFF.

The gene calls are TRBV10-3 and TRBJ1-2; D ambiguous. Germline V gene lookup returns CDR1 ENHRY and CDR2 SYGVKD. The V end was cut by 9 bases, the J end by 5 bases, with 19 bases between. The CDR3 spans 14 residues. The chain's CDR3 is CAIRTGYLGYGYTF. Here the CDR3 DNA reads TGTGCCATTCGGACGGGGTACCTGGGGTATGGCTACACCTTC.

The rearrangement uses TRBV7-9 and TRBJ1-1; 7 bases map to TRBD1. The CDR3 is 13 residues long. CDR1 and CDR2 from the germline V gene are SEHNR and FQNEAQ (reference sequence). After removal of 2 bases from V and 5 bases from J, the junction contained 2 bases not matched to a gene. The CDR3 sequence: CASSLSRGTEAFF. In DNA, the CDR3 is TGTGCCAGCAGCTTAAGCAGGGGGACTGAAGCTTTCTTT. Drawing the rest from reference TRBV7-9 and TRBJ1-1, the complete variable domain is DTGVSQNPRHKITKRGQNVTFRCDPISEHNRLYWYRQTLGQGPEFLTYFQNEAQLEKSRLLSDRFSAERPKGSFSTLEIQRTEQGDSAMYLCASSLSRGTEAFFGQGTRLTVV.

CDR3 residues: CATSRGQLNTEAFF. CDR3 nucleotide sequence: TGTGCCACCAGCAGAGGACAGCTGAACACTGAAGCTTTCTTT. This sequence joins TRBV15 and TRBJ1-1; TRBD1 might be the D (5 bases). The CDR3 spans 14 residues. V was trimmed by 1 base and J by 0 bases, leaving 6 bases between them. CDR1 and CDR2 (germline): LNHNV, YYDKDF (reference sequence).

The rearrangement uses TRBV30 and TRBJ2-3; 10 bases line up with TRBD2. Per the germline V gene, CDR1 is GTSNPN and CDR2 is SVGIG (reference sequence). V dropped 4 bases and J dropped 8; count of bases not matched to a gene: 9. The CDR3 totals 14 residues. CDR3 in DNA: TGTGCCTGGATTGCAGCGGGAGGGCAGGGTACGCAGTATTTT. This sequence encodes CAWIAAGGQGTQYF.

The chain carries TRBV28 and TRBJ2-1, with 8 positions matching TRBD2. Looked up from germline, CDR1 is MDHEN and CDR2 is SYDVKM. The CDR3 runs to 14 residues. J gave up 4 bases and V 8 bases, and 7 bases lay outside the gene matches. CDR3 DNA sequence: TGTGCCAGCTCGGAGACTAGCGAATACAATGAGCAGTTCTTC. Translating it yields CASSETSEYNEQFF. Drawing the rest from reference TRBV28 and TRBJ2-1, the complete variable domain is DVKVTQSSRYLVKRTGEKVFLECVQDMDHENMFWYRQDPGLGLRLIYFSYDVKMKEKGDIPEGYSVSREKKERFSLILESASTNQTSMYLCASSETSEYNEQFFGPGTRLTVL.

This chain uses TRBV28 with TRBJ1-2; D unresolved. V lost 5 bases and J 7 bases, leaving 20 bases between the germline ends. Germline lookup yields CDR1 MDHEN and CDR2 SYDVKM. This CDR3 has 15 amino acids. The CDR3 protein is CASSLSLSHPSGYTF. The CDR3 DNA reads as TGTGCCAGCAGTCTTTCTTTGAGCCACCCGTCTGGCTACACCTTC.

The V call is TRBV6-5, the J call TRBJ1-4; the D is unclear. Germline lookup yields CDR1 MNHEY and CDR2 SVGAGI. The CDR3 sequence is 15 residues long. V was shortened by 0 bases and J by 7 bases, with 12 bases between the two germline ends. CDR3 DNA: TGTGCCAGCAGTTACTCGTCGGGTATAGGTGAAAAACTGTTTTTT. Encoded protein: CASSYSSGIGEKLFF.

This chain links TRBV7-3 with TRBJ1-1, with unresolved D. Germline values: CDR1 SGHTA, CDR2 FQGTGA. The CDR3 covers 14 residues. V was trimmed by 2 bases and J by 0 bases, leaving 7 bases between them. The CDR3 nucleotides read TGTGCCAGCAGCTTAGCGAGGTTGAACACTGAAGCTTTCTTT. Amino acid sequence: CASSLARLNTEAFF.

V gene TRBV6-1 combines with J gene TRBJ2-7, with 8 bases matching TRBD2. Trimming at V came to 0 bases and at J to 5 bases, leaving 3 bases not matched to a gene. This CDR3 has 14 residues. Germline CDR1 is MNHNS and CDR2 is SASEGT. In DNA, the CDR3 is TGTGCCAGCAGTGAAGCGGGGACTAGACACGAGCAGTACTTC. Amino acid sequence: CASSEAGTRHEQYF.